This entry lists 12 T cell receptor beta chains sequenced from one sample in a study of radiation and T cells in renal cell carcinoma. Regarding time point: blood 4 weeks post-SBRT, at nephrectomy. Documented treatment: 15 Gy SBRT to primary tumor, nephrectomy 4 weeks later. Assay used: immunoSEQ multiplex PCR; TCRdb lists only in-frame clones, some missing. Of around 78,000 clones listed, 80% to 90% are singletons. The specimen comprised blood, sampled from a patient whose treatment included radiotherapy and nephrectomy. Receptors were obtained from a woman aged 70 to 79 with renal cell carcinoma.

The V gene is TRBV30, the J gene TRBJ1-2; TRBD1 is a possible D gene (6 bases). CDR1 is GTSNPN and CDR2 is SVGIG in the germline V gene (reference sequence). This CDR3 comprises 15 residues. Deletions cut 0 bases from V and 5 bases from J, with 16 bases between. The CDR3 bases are TGTGCCTGGAGTGTAATCAGGGGAGGCGGGTATGGCTACACCTTC. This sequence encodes CAWSVIRGGGYGYTF. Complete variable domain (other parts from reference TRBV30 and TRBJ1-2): SQTIHQWPATLVQPVGSPLSLECTVEGTSNPNLYWYRQAAGRGLQLLFYSVGIGQISSEVPQNLSASRPQDRQFILSSKKLLLSDSGFYLCAWSVIRGGGYGYTFGSGTRLTVV.

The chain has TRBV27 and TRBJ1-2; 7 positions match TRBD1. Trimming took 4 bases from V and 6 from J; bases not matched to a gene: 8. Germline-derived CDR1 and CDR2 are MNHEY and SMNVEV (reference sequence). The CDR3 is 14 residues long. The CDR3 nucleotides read TGTGCCAGCAGTTCCTCCGACAGGGAGAATGGCTACACCTTC. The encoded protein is CASSSSDRENGYTF.

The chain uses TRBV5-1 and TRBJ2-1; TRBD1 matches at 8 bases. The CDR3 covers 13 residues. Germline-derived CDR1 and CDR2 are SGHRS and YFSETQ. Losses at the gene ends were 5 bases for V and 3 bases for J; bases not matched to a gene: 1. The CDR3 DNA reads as TGCGCCAGCAGGACAGGGGACTACAATGAGCAGTTCTTC. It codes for CASRTGDYNEQFF.

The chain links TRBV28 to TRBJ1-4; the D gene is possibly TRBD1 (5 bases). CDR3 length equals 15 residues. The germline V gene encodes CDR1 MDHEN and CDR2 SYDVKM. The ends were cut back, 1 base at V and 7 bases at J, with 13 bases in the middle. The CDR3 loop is CASSLSGVGGEKLFF. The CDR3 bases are TGTGCCAGCAGTTTATCGGGGGTCGGGGGTGAAAAACTGTTTTTT.

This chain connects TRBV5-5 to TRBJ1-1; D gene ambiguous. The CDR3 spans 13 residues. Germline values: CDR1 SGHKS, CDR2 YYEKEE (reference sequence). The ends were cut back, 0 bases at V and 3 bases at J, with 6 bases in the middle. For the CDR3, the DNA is TGTGCCAGCAGCTTGGATTTTGACACTGAAGCTTTCTTT. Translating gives CASSLDFDTEAFF.

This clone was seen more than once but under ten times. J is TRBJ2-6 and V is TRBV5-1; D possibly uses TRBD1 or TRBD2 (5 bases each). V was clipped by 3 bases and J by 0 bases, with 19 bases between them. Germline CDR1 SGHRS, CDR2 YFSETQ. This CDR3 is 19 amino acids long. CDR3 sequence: CASSWGPRGLSSGANVLTF. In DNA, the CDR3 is TGCGCCAGCAGCTGGGGACCGAGGGGTCTCAGCTCTGGGGCCAACGTCCTGACTTTC.

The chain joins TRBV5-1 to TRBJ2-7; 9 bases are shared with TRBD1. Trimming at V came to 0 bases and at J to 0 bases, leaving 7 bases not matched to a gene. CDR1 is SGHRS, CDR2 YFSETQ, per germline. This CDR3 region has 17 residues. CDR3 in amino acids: CASSLGVRGQGSYEQYF. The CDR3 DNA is TGCGCCAGCAGCTTGGGAGTTAGGGGACAGGGCTCCTACGAGCAGTACTTC.

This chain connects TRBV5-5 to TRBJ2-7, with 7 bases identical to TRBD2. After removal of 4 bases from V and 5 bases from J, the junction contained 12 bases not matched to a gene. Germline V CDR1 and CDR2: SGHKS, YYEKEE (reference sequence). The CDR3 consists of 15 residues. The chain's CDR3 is CASSPVFGGFDEQYF. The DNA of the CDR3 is TGTGCCAGCAGCCCCGTTTTCGGGGGGTTCGACGAGCAGTACTTC. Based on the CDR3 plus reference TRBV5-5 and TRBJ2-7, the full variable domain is DAGVTQSPTHLIKTRGQQVTLRCSPISGHKSVSWYQQVLGQGPQFIFQYYEKEERGRGNFPDRFSARQFPNYSSELNVNALLLGDSALYLCASSPVFGGFDEQYFGPGTRLTVT.

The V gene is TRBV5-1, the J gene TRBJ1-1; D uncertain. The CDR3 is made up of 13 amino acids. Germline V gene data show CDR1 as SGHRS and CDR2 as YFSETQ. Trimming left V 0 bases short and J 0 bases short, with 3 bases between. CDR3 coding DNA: TGCGCCAGCAGCTTGGTTTTGAACACTGAAGCTTTCTTT. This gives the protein CASSLVLNTEAFF.

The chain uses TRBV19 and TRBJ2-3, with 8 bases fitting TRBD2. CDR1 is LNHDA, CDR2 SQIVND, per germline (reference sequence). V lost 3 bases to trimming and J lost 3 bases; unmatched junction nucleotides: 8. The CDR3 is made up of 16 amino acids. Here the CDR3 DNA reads TGTGCCAGTAGTATTAGTAGCGGGGTTCGTACAGATACGCAGTATTTT. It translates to CASSISSGVRTDTQYF.

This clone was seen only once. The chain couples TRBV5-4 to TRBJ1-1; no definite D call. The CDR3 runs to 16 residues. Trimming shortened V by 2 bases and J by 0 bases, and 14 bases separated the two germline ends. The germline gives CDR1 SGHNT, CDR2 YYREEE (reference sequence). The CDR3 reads CASSFHRIPMNTEAFF. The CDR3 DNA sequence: TGTGCCAGCAGCTTCCACAGAATTCCAATGAACACTGAAGCTTTCTTT.

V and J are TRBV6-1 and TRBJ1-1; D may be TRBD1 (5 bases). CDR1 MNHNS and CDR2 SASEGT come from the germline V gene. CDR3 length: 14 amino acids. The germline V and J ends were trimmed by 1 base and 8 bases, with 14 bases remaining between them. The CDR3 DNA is TGTGCCAGCAGTGAAGGGACACCAATGGCCGAAGCTTTCTTT. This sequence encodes CASSEGTPMAEAFF.